Following are 27 T cell receptor beta chains from one sample sequenced in a study of T cells after yellow fever vaccination. From the 5' RACE reads, TCRdb called clonotypes with MiXCR, one entry per CDR3 protein. The sample has more than 300,000 distinct CDR3 sequences, about 11% seen once. The specimen comprised CD4+ T cells sorted from PBMCs, sampled 45 days after the yellow fever booster vaccination. These receptors were collected from a man aged 18-30 years who received the YFV17D yellow fever vaccine.

This clonotype was found a few times. V and J are TRBV24-1 and TRBJ2-1; 7 bases fit TRBD1. Germline values: CDR1 KGHDR, CDR2 SFDVKD. Trimming took 1 base from V and 8 from J; bases not matched to a gene: 16. The CDR3 has 18 residues. This chain's CDR3 is CATSDFGPGGSSVYEQFF. The DNA of the CDR3 is TGTGCCACCAGTGATTTTGGGCCAGGGGGATCGTCGGTGTATGAGCAGTTCTTC.

V and J are TRBV6-5 and TRBJ2-3, with TRBD1 identical over 9 bases. Germline V CDR1 and CDR2: MNHEY, SVGAGI. This CDR3 is 15 amino acids long. V was pared by 0 bases and J by 5 bases, with 3 bases of the junction left unmatched. DNA for the CDR3: TGTGCCAGCAGTTACTCGACAGGGGGGAAAGATACGCAGTATTTT. Translating gives CASSYSTGGKDTQYF.

This clonotype was seen a handful of times. This rearrangement joins TRBV7-8 to TRBJ2-2; the D is unclear. CDR1 and CDR2 (germline): SGHVS, FQNEAQ. This CDR3 contains 15 residues. The V and J ends lost 3 bases and 1 base respectively, with 9 bases between them. The CDR3 DNA follows: TGTGCCAGCAGCTTTTCACGGCTGAACACCGGGGAGCTGTTTTTT. This sequence encodes CASSFSRLNTGELFF.

The CDR3 DNA reads TGCGCCAGCAGCTTGGCCGGCAGGAGTATCAATTCACCCCTCCACTTT. This translates into CASSLAGRSINSPLHF. The chain uses TRBV5-1 and TRBJ1-6; D not certain. This CDR3 region has 16 residues. The germline gives CDR1 SGHRS, CDR2 YFSETQ. The V end was cut by 0 bases, the J end by 7 bases, with 14 bases between.

This clonotype was seen repeatedly, ten times or more. The gene calls are TRBV7-3 and TRBJ1-6; no clear D gene. V was pared by 2 bases and J by 8 bases, with 7 bases between. Germline V CDR1 and CDR2: SGHTA, FQGTGA. The CDR3 spans 13 residues. CDR3 in amino acids: CASSLYKDSPLHF. For the CDR3, the DNA is TGTGCCAGCAGCTTATATAAAGATTCACCCCTCCACTTT.

The rearrangement links TRBV28 to TRBJ2-3; TRBD1 agrees at 8 bases. Germline trimming cut 8 bases from V and 4 bases from J; bases unmatched to any gene: 5. The CDR3 covers 13 residues. The germline gives CDR1 MDHEN, CDR2 SYDVKM. The CDR3 sequence: CASLNRGADTQYF. The CDR3 coding sequence is TGTGCCAGCTTAAACAGGGGGGCAGATACGCAGTATTTT.

This clonotype has just a few counts. This rearrangement joins TRBV30 to TRBJ1-1; TRBD1 is a possible D gene (6 bases). Germline V gene data show CDR1 as GTSNPN and CDR2 as SVGIG (reference sequence). The CDR3 spans 12 residues. V was trimmed by 5 bases and J by 1 base, leaving 8 bases between them. The CDR3, as DNA: TGTGCCTGGGACAGGACGAACACTGAAGCTTTCTTT. Residues: CAWDRTNTEAFF.

V and J are TRBV20-1 and TRBJ1-1; D is possibly TRBD1 (5 bases). The CDR3 covers 13 residues. The V end lost 1 base, the J end lost 3 bases, and 9 bases lay between the germline ends. Germline values: CDR1 DFQATT, CDR2 SNEGSKA (reference sequence). As DNA, the CDR3 is TGCAGTGCTAGAGCCAGGGAGGACACTGAAGCTTTCTTT. The encoded protein is CSARAREDTEAFF.

The V and J genes are TRBV7-6 and TRBJ2-1; maybe TRBD1 (6 bases). The CDR3 consists of 16 residues. Trimming left V 7 bases short and J 1 base short, with 17 bases between. From germline, CDR1 is SGHVS and CDR2 FNYEAQ. In nucleotides, the CDR3 is TGTGCCAGCACCCAACAGGGCTATGCTTCCTACAATGAGCAGTTCTTC. Translated, it gives CASTQQGYASYNEQFF. The entire variable domain, with the rest obtained from reference TRBV7-6 and TRBJ2-1, is as follows: GAGVSQSPRYKVTKRGQDVALRCDPISGHVSLYWYRQALGQGPEFLTYFNYEAQQDKSGLPNDRFSAERPEGSISTLTIQRTEQRDSAMYRCASTQQGYASYNEQFFGPGTRLTVL.

This clonotype came up a few times. The J gene is TRBJ1-4, the V gene TRBV12-3 or TRBV12-4, with D maybe TRBD1 (5 bases). The CDR3 totals 11 residues. The ends were cut back, 6 bases at V and 8 bases at J, with 7 bases in the middle. Written as DNA, the CDR3 is TGTGCCAGCAGGAACAGGGAAAAACTGTTTTTT. The encoded protein is CASRNREKLFF.

This clonotype has more than one count but fewer than ten. This chain links TRBV6-2 or TRBV6-3 with TRBJ2-7; 7 nucleotides align to TRBD1. This CDR3 spans 14 amino acids. J lost 6 bases, V lost 7 bases, and 12 bases had no gene match. The germline gives CDR1 MNHEY, CDR2 SVGEGT. CDR3: CASTIGTARGEQYV. In nucleotides, the CDR3 is TGTGCCAGCACCATAGGGACAGCTCGGGGCGAGCAGTACGTC.

This clonotype has at least ten counts. This chain joins TRBV18 and TRBJ2-1, with 10 bases matching TRBD2. CDR1 is KGHSH and CDR2 is LQKENI in the germline V gene. CDR3 length: 15 amino acids. With 0 bases clipped from V and 9 bases from J, the junction kept 5 bases outside the gene matches. The CDR3 DNA follows: TGTGCCAGCTCACCACCCCAGCGGGGGGGCGGTGAGCAGTTCTTC. It translates to CASSPPQRGGGEQFF.

This clonotype was recorded many times. The rearrangement joins TRBV7-9 to TRBJ1-4; 7 bases align to TRBD1. The CDR3 has 14 amino acids. V was pared by 3 bases and J by 8 bases, with 6 bases of the junction left unmatched. Germline V gene lookup returns CDR1 SEHNR and CDR2 FQNEAQ (reference sequence). DNA of the CDR3: TGTGCCAGCAGCTTCGGGACAGTATACGAAAAACTGTTTTTT. It is translated as CASSFGTVYEKLFF.

The chain links TRBV5-1 to TRBJ2-5; tentative D call: TRBD2 (5 bases). The CDR3 totals 14 residues. Per the germline V gene, CDR1 is SGHRS and CDR2 is YFSETQ. V was cut by 0 bases and J by 3 bases, with 9 bases left in between. CDR3: CASSLGGLKETQYF. The DNA for the CDR3 is TGCGCCAGCAGCTTGGGCGGACTGAAAGAGACCCAGTACTTC.

The V call is TRBV24-1, the J call TRBJ1-2; a possible D gene is TRBD1 (5 bases). There are 12 residues in the CDR3. V was clipped by 9 bases and J by 8 bases, with 15 bases between them. The V gene's germline CDR1 is KGHDR and CDR2 SFDVKD. CDR3 in DNA: TGTGCCACCGGTGGTCCGGGGGACGGCTACACCTTC. Amino acid sequence: CATGGPGDGYTF.

This clonotype appeared a few times. CDR3: CASSPMNLRDTPGAKYF. DNA for the CDR3: TGTGCCAGCTCACCGATGAACCTCCGGGACACACCGGGGGCGAAGTATTTT. J is TRBJ2-3 and V is TRBV18, with D perhaps matching TRBD1 or TRBD2 (6 bases each). V was shortened by 3 bases and J by 13 bases, with 29 bases between the two germline ends. Germline CDR1 reads KGHSH; CDR2 reads LQKENI. The CDR3 extends over 17 amino acids.

This chain uses TRBV7-2 with TRBJ2-3; D is possibly TRBD1 (6 bases). Trimming stripped 5 bases from V and 3 bases from J, with 15 bases between. Germline CDR1 and CDR2: SGHTA and FQGNSA. There are 15 residues in the CDR3. CDR3 DNA: TGTGCCAGCAGCACACAGGGATCGCGAACAGATACGCAGTATTTT. It yields the protein CASSTQGSRTDTQYF.

This clonotype was recorded at least ten times. The chain is built from TRBV7-2 and TRBJ2-3; 12 nucleotides align to TRBD2. Germline V gene lookup returns CDR1 SGHTA and CDR2 FQGNSA. V dropped 3 bases and J dropped 4; count of bases not matched to a gene: 11. There are 18 residues in the CDR3. In nucleotides, the CDR3 is TGTGCCAGCAGCTTTCCCTCCGGGACTAGCGGGTCCGCAGATACGCAGTATTTT. Its translation: CASSFPSGTSGSADTQYF.

The rearrangement links TRBV5-4 to TRBJ2-3; D is unresolved. The CDR3 runs to 13 residues. In germline, CDR1 is SGHNT, CDR2 YYREEE (reference sequence). Trimming took off 0 bases at V and 5 bases at J, with 7 bases between the two ends. CDR3 amino acids: CASSLEAQDTQYF. Here the CDR3 DNA reads TGTGCCAGCAGCTTGGAAGCGCAAGATACGCAGTATTTT. Complete variable domain (other parts from reference TRBV5-4 and TRBJ2-3): ETGVTQSPTHLIKTRGQQVTLRCSSQSGHNTVSWYQQALGQGPQFIFQYYREEENGRGNFPPRFSGLQFPNYSSELNVNALELDDSALYLCASSLEAQDTQYFGPGTRLTVL.

The chain employs TRBV7-2 and TRBJ2-3, with D tentatively TRBD1 (6 bases). V shed 5 bases and J shed 6 bases, with 15 bases lying between them. Germline loops: CDR1 SGHTA, CDR2 FQGNSA. The CDR3 is 14 amino acids. Here the CDR3 DNA reads TGTGCCAGCAGCATACAGGGAGCTTGGGATACGCAGTATTTT. Translation: CASSIQGAWDTQYF.

Only a few counts were recorded for this clonotype. It is likely a read error, because the conserved phenylalanine at the end of the CDR3 is missing. This chain connects TRBV19 to TRBJ2-3; D not resolved. The germline CDR1 and CDR2 sequences are LNHDA and SQIVND (reference sequence). V was cut by 3 bases and J by 5 bases, with 6 bases left in between. The CDR3 is 12 amino acids. CDR3: CASSILGDTQYL. The CDR3 bases are TGTGCCAGTAGTATCTTGGGAGATACGCAGTATCTT.

This clonotype was recorded at least ten times. V gene TRBV4-3 combines with J gene TRBJ2-3; perhaps TRBD1 as D (6 bases). The CDR3 is 16 amino acids. CDR1 LGHNA and CDR2 YSLEER come from the germline V gene. V dropped 3 bases and J dropped 0 bases, with 13 bases sitting between them. The CDR3 region has the DNA TGCGCCAGCAGCCAGATTGGGGGCACTAGCACAGATACGCAGTATTTT. Amino acid sequence: CASSQIGGTSTDTQYF.

CDR3 in DNA: TGTGCCAGCAGCTTAGGGTCGGCGGACTATAATTCACCCCTCCACTTT. This encodes CASSLGSADYNSPLHF. The chain combines TRBV7-2 with TRBJ1-6; D unclear. CDR1 is SGHTA and CDR2 is FQGNSA in the germline V gene. The CDR3 is 16 residues long. With 1 base removed from V and 3 bases from J, the gap between germline ends came to 10 bases. The variable domain in full, completed from reference TRBV7-2 and TRBJ1-6, reads GAGVSQSPSNKVTEKGKDVELRCDPISGHTALYWYRQSLGQGLEFLIYFQGNSAPDKSGLPSDRFSAERTGGSVSTLTIQRTQQEDSAVYLCASSLGSADYNSPLHFGNGTRLTVT.

This clonotype was seen only a few times. This rearrangement joins TRBV6-4 to TRBJ2-1, with D maybe TRBD2 (6 bases). The CDR3 is 15 residues long. Germline assignment: CDR1 MRHNA and CDR2 SNTAGT. Trimming left V 0 bases short and J 3 bases short, with 9 bases between. This CDR3 reads CASSDSGDFYNEQFF. As DNA, the CDR3 is TGTGCCAGCAGTGACTCGGGGGACTTCTACAATGAGCAGTTCTTC.

This chain links TRBV5-1 with TRBJ2-3, with TRBD2 as a possible D gene (5 bases). Trimming removed 4 bases from V and 1 base from J, with 16 bases in between. The germline V gene encodes CDR1 SGHRS and CDR2 YFSETQ. CDR3 length: 16 residues. This CDR3 reads CASSTSGLRGTDTQYF. The CDR3 DNA sequence: TGCGCCAGCAGCACCTCGGGCCTGAGGGGCACAGATACGCAGTATTTT.

This clonotype has a count of ten or more. The chain employs TRBV5-1 and TRBJ2-1; possible D gene TRBD2, 6 bases. In germline, CDR1 is SGHRS, CDR2 YFSETQ. The CDR3 runs to 15 residues. The V end was cut by 4 bases, the J end by 6 bases, with 17 bases between. The chain's CDR3 is CASSPDGGRSNEQFF. The CDR3 coding sequence is TGCGCCAGCAGCCCGGATGGGGGGAGAAGCAATGAGCAGTTCTTC. The full variable domain, its missing parts supplied by reference TRBV5-1 and TRBJ2-1, is KAGVTQTPRYLIKTRGQQVTLSCSPISGHRSVSWYQQTPGQGLQFLFEYFSETQRNKGNFPGRFSGRQFSNSRSEMNVSTLELGDSALYLCASSPDGGRSNEQFFGPGTRLTVL.

This clonotype has only a few counts. V usage is TRBV5-1 and J usage is TRBJ1-1; D is unclear. The CDR3 has 15 residues. Germline values: CDR1 SGHRS, CDR2 YFSETQ. V was pared by 6 bases and J by 1 base, with 16 bases between. The CDR3 nucleotides are TGCGCCAGCATACCAACCCCGGCCGAGAACACTGAAGCTTTCTTT. Translated: CASIPTPAENTEAFF. Full variable domain (outside the CDR3, taken from reference TRBV5-1 and TRBJ1-1): KAGVTQTPRYLIKTRGQQVTLSCSPISGHRSVSWYQQTPGQGLQFLFEYFSETQRNKGNFPGRFSGRQFSNSRSEMNVSTLELGDSALYLCASIPTPAENTEAFFGQGTRLTVV.